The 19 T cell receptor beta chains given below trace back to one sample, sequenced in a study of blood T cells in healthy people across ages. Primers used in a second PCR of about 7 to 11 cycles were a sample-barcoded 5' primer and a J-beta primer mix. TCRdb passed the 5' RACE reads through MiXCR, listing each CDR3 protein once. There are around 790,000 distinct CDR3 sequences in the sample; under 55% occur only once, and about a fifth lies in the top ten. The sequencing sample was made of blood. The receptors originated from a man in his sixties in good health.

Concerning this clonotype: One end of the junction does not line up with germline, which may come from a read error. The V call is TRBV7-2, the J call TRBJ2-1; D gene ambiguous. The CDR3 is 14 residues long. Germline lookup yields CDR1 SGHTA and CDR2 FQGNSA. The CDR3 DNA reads TGTGCCAGCAACTTAATCGGGCTCGACAATGAGCAGTTCTTC. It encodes CASNLIGLDNEQFF.

CDR3 in amino acids: CASSVEGNSWQPQHF. The CDR3 DNA is TGTGCCAGCAGCGTAGAAGGGAATAGCTGGCAGCCCCAGCATTTT. The chain recombines TRBV9 with TRBJ1-5; D unresolved. The length of the CDR3 is 15 residues. Per the germline V gene, CDR1 is SGDLS and CDR2 is YYNGEE. V was trimmed by 0 bases and J by 7 bases, leaving 14 bases between them.

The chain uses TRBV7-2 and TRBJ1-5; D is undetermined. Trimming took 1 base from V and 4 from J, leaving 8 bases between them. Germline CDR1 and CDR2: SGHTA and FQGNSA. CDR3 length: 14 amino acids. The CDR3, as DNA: TGTGCCAGCAGCTTAGTTATGTTAAATCAGCCCCAGCATTTT. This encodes CASSLVMLNQPQHF.

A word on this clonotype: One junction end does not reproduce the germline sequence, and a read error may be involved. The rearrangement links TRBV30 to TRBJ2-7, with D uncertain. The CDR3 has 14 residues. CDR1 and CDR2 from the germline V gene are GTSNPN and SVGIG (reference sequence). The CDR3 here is CAWSRALPSYERYF. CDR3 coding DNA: TGTGCCTGGAGTAGAGCGCTACCTTCCTACGAGCGGTACTTC. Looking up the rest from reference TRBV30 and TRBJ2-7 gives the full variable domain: SQTIHQWPATLVQPVGSPLSLECTVEGTSNPNLYWYRQAAGRGLQLLFYSVGIGQISSEVPQNLSASRPQDRQFILSSKKLLLSDSGFYLCAWSRALPSYERYFGPGTRLTVT.

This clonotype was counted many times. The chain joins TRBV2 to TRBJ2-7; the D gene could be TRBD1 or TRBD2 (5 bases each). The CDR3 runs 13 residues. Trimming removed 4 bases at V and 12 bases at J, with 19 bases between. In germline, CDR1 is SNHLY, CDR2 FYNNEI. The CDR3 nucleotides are TGTGCCAGCAGTGTGATGGCGACACCCGGGGCGTACTTC. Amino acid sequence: CASSVMATPGAYF. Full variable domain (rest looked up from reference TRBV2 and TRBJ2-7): EPEVTQTPSHQVTQMGQEVILRCVPISNHLYFYWYRQILGQKVEFLVSFYNNEISEKSEIFDDQFSVERPDGSNFTLKIRSTKLEDSAMYFCASSVMATPGAYFGPGTRLTVT.

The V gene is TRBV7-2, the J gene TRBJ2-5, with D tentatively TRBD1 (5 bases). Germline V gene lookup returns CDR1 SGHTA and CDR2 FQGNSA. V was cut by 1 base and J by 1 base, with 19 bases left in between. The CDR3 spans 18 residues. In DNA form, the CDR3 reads TGTGCCAGCAGCTTAGGTATCGGGTGGGGCAGCTTCCAAGAGACCCAGTACTTC. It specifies CASSLGIGWGSFQETQYF.

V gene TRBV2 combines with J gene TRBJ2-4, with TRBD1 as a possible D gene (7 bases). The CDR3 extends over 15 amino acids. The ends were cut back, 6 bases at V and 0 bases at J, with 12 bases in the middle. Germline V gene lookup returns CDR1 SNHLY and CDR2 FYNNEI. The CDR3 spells CASSAGGLAKNIQYF. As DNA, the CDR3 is TGTGCCAGCAGCGCAGGGGGACTAGCCAAAAACATTCAGTACTTC.

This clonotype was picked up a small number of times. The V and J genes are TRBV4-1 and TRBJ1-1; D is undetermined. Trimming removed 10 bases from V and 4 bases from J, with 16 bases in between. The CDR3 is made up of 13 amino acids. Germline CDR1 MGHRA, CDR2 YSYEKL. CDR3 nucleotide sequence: TGCGCCACCATACCGGACGGAGGCACTGAAGCTTTCTTT. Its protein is CATIPDGGTEAFF.

The CDR3 spells CSAIRDRRTGELFF. The CDR3 DNA follows: TGCAGTGCCATTCGGGACAGGAGGACCGGGGAGCTGTTTTTT. The chain has TRBV20-1 and TRBJ2-2, with 8 bases that match TRBD1. V gave up 6 bases and J gave up 5 bases; unmatched junction bases: 8. There are 14 residues in the CDR3. Per germline, CDR1 DFQATT and CDR2 SNEGSKA (reference sequence).

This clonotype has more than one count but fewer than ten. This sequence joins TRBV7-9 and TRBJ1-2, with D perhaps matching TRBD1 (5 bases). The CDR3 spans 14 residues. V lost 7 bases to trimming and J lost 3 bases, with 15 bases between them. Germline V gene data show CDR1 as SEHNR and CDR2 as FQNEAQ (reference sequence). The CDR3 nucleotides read TGTGCCAGCACCCGGGGGACCATGGACTATGGCTACACCTTC. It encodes CASTRGTMDYGYTF.

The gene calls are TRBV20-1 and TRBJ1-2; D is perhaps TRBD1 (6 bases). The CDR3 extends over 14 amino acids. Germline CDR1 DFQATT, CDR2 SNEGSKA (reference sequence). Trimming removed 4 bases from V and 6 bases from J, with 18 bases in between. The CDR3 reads CSAIRTVRGNGYTF. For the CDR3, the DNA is TGCAGTGCTATACGGACAGTTCGGGGTAATGGCTACACCTTC.

CDR3 loop: CAGAGSQETQYF. For the CDR3, the DNA is TGTGCCGGAGCGGGCTCACAAGAGACCCAGTACTTC. The rearrangement links TRBV6-1 to TRBJ2-5; perhaps TRBD2 as D (6 bases). Trimming left V 11 bases short and J 2 bases short, with 12 bases between. The CDR3 extends over 12 amino acids. Germline V gene sequence: CDR1 MNHNS, CDR2 SASEGT.

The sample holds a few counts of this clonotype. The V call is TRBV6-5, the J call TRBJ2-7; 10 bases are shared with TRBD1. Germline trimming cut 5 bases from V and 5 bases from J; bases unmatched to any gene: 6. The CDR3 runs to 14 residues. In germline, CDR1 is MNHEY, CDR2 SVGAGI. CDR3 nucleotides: TGTGCCAGCAGTCTGGGACAGGGGTACCACGAGCAGTACTTC. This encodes CASSLGQGYHEQYF.

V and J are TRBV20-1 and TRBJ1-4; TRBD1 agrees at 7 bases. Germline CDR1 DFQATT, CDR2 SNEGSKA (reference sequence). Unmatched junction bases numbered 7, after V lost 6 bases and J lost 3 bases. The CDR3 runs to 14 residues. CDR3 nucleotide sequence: TGCAGTGCGCGACAGGGATCGGCTAATGAAAAACTGTTTTTT. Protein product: CSARQGSANEKLFF.

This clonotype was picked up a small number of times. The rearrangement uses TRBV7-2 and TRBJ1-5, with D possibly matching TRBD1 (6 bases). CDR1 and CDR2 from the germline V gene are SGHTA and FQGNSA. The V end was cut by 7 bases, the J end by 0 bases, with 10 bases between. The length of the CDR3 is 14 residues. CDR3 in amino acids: CASNQGFSNQPQHF. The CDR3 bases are TGTGCCAGCAACCAGGGGTTTAGCAATCAGCCCCAGCATTTT.

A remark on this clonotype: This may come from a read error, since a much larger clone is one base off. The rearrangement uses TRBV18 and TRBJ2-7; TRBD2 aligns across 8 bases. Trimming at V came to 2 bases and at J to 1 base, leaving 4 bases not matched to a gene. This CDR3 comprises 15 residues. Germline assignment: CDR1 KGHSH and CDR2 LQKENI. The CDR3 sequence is CASSPGASGSYEQYF. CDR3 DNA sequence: TGTGCCAGCTCACCAGGTGCTAGCGGGTCCTACGAGCAGTACTTC. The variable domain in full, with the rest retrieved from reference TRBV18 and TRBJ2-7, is NAGVMQNPRHLVRRRGQEARLRCSPMKGHSHVYWYRQLPEEGLKFMVYLQKENIIDESGMPKERFSAEFPKEGPSILRIQQVVRGDSAAYFCASSPGASGSYEQYFGPGTRLTVT.

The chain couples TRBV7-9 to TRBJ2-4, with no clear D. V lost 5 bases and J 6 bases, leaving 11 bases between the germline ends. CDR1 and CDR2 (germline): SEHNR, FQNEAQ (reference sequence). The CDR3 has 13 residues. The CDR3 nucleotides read TGTGCCAGCAGCGTAGGGCAGACAAACATTCAGTACTTC. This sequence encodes CASSVGQTNIQYF.

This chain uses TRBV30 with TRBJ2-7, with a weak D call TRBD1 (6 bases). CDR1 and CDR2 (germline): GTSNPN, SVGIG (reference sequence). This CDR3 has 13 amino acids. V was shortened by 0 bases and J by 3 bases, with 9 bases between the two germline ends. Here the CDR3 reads CAWSVVRGYEQYF. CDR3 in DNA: TGTGCCTGGAGTGTGGTCAGGGGCTACGAGCAGTACTTC.

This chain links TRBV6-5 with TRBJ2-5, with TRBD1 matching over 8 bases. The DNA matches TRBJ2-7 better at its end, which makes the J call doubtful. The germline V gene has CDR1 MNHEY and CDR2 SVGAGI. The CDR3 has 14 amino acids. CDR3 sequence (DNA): TGTGCCAGCAGAGTAAGGACAGGGTCATACGAGCAGTACTTC. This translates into CASRVRTGSYEQYF.